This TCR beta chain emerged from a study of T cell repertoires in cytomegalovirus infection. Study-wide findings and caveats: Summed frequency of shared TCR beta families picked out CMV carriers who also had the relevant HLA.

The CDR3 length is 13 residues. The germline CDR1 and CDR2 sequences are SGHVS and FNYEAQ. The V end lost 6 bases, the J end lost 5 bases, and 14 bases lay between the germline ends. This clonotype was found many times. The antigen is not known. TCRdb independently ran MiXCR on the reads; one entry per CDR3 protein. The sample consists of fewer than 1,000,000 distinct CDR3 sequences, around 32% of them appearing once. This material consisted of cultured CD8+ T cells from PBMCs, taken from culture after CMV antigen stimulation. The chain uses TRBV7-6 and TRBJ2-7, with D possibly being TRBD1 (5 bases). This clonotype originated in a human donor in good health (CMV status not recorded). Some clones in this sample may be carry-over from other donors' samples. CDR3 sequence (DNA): TGTGCCAGCAGTTTGGACACCAACGACGAGCAGTACTTC. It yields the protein CASSLDTNDEQYF.